These 3 T cell receptor beta chains share one sample of origin, sequenced in a study of T cell repertoires in cytomegalovirus infection. MiXCR, run by TCRdb on the reads, gives a single entry per CDR3 protein. There are about 470,000 distinct CDR3 sequences in the sample; about 42% occur only once, and about 39% lies in the top ten. These receptors have no known antigen. Sequencing used cultured PBMCs, obtained from culture after CMV antigen stimulation. These receptors were collected from a human donor in good health (CMV status not recorded). Some clones in this sample may be carry-over from other donors' samples.

This chain uses TRBV27 with TRBJ2-4, with D possibly matching TRBD2 (6 bases). The CDR3 sequence is 18 residues long. The germline gives CDR1 MNHEY, CDR2 SMNVEV (reference sequence). Written as DNA, the CDR3 is TGTCCCACCTACACCCCCCTCCTGACTAGACCCCCGAAAAACATTCAGTACTTC. This translates into CPTYTPLLTRPPKNIQYF.

The chain carries TRBV4-2 and TRBJ2-5; perhaps TRBD1 as D (5 bases). The CDR3 length is 16 residues. CDR1 and CDR2 (germline): LGHNA, YNFKEQ. Trimming removed 2 bases at V and 5 bases at J, with 18 bases between. CDR3 sequence (DNA): TGTGCCAGCAGCCAATCGAATAGGGGTGGACGGGAGACCCAGTACTTC. Residues: CASSQSNRGGRETQYF.

The J gene is TRBJ2-5, the V gene TRBV20-1; 8 nucleotides line up with TRBD2. This CDR3 contains 13 residues. Looked up from germline, CDR1 is DFQATT and CDR2 is SNEGSKA (reference sequence). V lost 6 bases, J lost 2 bases, and 5 bases stayed unmatched. The CDR3 here is CSAGTRAQETQYF. CDR3 nucleotides: TGCAGTGCCGGGACTAGAGCGCAAGAGACCCAGTACTTC.